This entry lists 26 T cell receptor beta chains sequenced from one sample in a study of blood T cell repertoires in COVID-19 (dated by TCRdb to the early 2020s). Library prep was done by the immunoSEQ multiplex PCR assay. TCRdb obtained this table from immuneACCESS and retained in-frame rearrangements with V and J assigned. These tables miss some clones; where compared with another copy, unresolved V genes account for less than half of the shortfall, and the remainder is unexplained. The sample table shows about 330,000 clones, and roughly 85% are seen once. The top ten clonotypes cover just over 7% of the sample. The sample was peripheral blood. The receptors here all came from a human donor in a cohort sampled during active COVID-19.

The chain couples TRBV5-5 to TRBJ1-6; D gene uncertain. V lost 4 bases and J 0 bases, leaving 11 bases between the germline ends. Germline V gene data show CDR1 as SGHKS and CDR2 as YYEKEE (reference sequence). The CDR3 is 16 amino acids. For the CDR3, the DNA is TGTGCCAGCAGCCCGGGCGGGAGCTCCTATAATTCACCCCTCCACTTT. Translating gives CASSPGGSSYNSPLHF.

This chain links TRBV5-1 with TRBJ2-7; D is perhaps TRBD2 (6 bases). Trimming removed 0 bases from V and 7 bases from J, with 20 bases in between. The germline gives CDR1 SGHRS, CDR2 YFSETQ. The CDR3 loop spans 16 amino acids. DNA for the CDR3: TGCGCCAGCAGCTTGGGGCAGGGAGGTGGATATGGGGAGCAGTACTTC. Protein sequence: CASSLGQGGGYGEQYF.

The chain carries TRBV18 and TRBJ2-3; D remains unclear. The CDR3 covers 15 residues. Per the germline V gene, CDR1 is KGHSH and CDR2 is LQKENI. Trimming removed 4 bases at V and 0 bases at J, with 11 bases between. In DNA, the CDR3 is TGTGCCAGCTCACTCAGCGTCCAGAGCACAGATACGCAGTATTTT. This gives the protein CASSLSVQSTDTQYF.

The gene calls are TRBV25-1 and TRBJ1-1; no definite D call. The CDR3 length is 13 residues. Germline loops: CDR1 MGHDK, CDR2 SYGVNS. With 0 bases removed from V and 1 base from J, the gap between germline ends came to 3 bases. As DNA, the CDR3 is TGTGCCAGCAGTGAATACAAGAACACTGAAGCTTTCTTT. Residues: CASSEYKNTEAFF.

The chain joins TRBV21-1 to TRBJ2-5; no DNA check was done on the table's D call, TRBD2. TRBV21-1 corresponds to a pseudogene. CDR3 length: 16 amino acids. In DNA form, the CDR3 reads TGTGCCAGCACCTTTAATTGCGGGGGGCGACAAGAGACCCAGTACTTC. Its protein product is CASTFNCGGRQETQYF.

The chain combines TRBV11-1 with TRBJ2-1; D unresolved. This CDR3 is 13 amino acids long. The germline CDR1 and CDR2 sequences are SGHAT and FQDESV (reference sequence). V lost 7 bases and J 4 bases, leaving 11 bases between the germline ends. The CDR3 DNA follows: TGTGCCAGCACGCGAAGCCGATACAATGAGCAGTTCTTC. This encodes CASTRSRYNEQFF. The whole variable domain, filled in from reference TRBV11-1 and TRBJ2-1, reads EAEVAQSPRYKITEKSQAVAFWCDPISGHATLYWYRQILGQGPELLVQFQDESVVDDSQLPKDRFSAERLKGVDSTLKIQPAELGDSAMYLCASTRSRYNEQFFGPGTRLTVL.

This clone was found a few times. The V call is TRBV18, the J call TRBJ2-7; 9 bases line up with TRBD1. Germline V CDR1 and CDR2: KGHSH, LQKENI. This CDR3 spans 13 amino acids. The V gene end was trimmed by 3 bases and the J gene end by 7 bases; junction bases not matched to a gene: 4. CDR3 region: CASSPGTGREQYF. The CDR3 nucleotides are TGTGCCAGCTCACCCGGGACAGGGCGAGAGCAGTACTTC.

V usage is TRBV27 and J usage is TRBJ2-7; 7 nucleotides agree with TRBD1. The trim removed 2 bases at V and 3 bases at J, leaving 4 bases unmatched. CDR1 is MNHEY and CDR2 is SMNVEV in the germline V gene (reference sequence). The CDR3 is 14 residues long. CDR3 in amino acids: CASSLTGQRYEQYF. The CDR3 DNA is TGTGCCAGCAGTTTAACGGGACAGCGCTACGAGCAGTACTTC.

The chain joins TRBV25-1 to TRBJ1-4; 11 nucleotides line up with TRBD1. The CDR3 length is 16 residues. Germline CDR1 and CDR2: MGHDK and SYGVNS. Trimming took 8 bases from V and 5 from J; bases not matched to a gene: 10. CDR3 loop: CASGSGTGGLNEKLFF. In DNA form, the CDR3 reads TGTGCCAGCGGATCCGGGACAGGGGGTCTAAATGAAAAACTGTTTTTT.

The chain recombines TRBV27 with TRBJ2-7; 10 nucleotides agree with TRBD2. Per the germline V gene, CDR1 is MNHEY and CDR2 is SMNVEV (reference sequence). This CDR3 has 15 amino acids. With 9 bases clipped from V and 1 base from J, the junction kept 9 bases outside the gene matches. CDR3: CASSQGLAASYEQYF. The CDR3 nucleotides read TGTGCCAGTTCACAAGGACTAGCGGCTTCCTACGAGCAGTACTTC.

The chain links TRBV2 to TRBJ1-2; 11 bases are a match to TRBD1. Trimming took 6 bases from V and 8 from J; bases not matched to a gene: 5. CDR1 and CDR2 from the germline V gene are SNHLY and FYNNEI. This CDR3 region has 13 residues. CDR3 DNA sequence: TGTGCCAGCAGAGTCGGGACAGGGGGGGGCTACACCTTC. Protein sequence: CASRVGTGGGYTF.

V and J are TRBV15 and TRBJ1-3; possible D gene TRBD1, 5 bases. V was cut by 8 bases and J by 4 bases, with 9 bases left in between. This CDR3 is built from 12 residues. Germline V gives CDR1 LNHNV, CDR2 YYDKDF (reference sequence). CDR3 amino acids: CATQGFGNTIYF. The DNA for the CDR3 is TGTGCCACCCAGGGATTCGGAAACACCATATATTTT.

A few counts support this clone. The chain uses TRBV4-1 and TRBJ1-5, with D possibly matching TRBD1 (5 bases). Trimming shortened V by 4 bases and J by 7 bases, and 17 bases separated the two germline ends. CDR1 and CDR2 from the germline V gene are MGHRA and YSYEKL. The CDR3 sequence is 15 residues long. In DNA form, the CDR3 reads TGCGCCAGCAGCCTTCCGACAGTCTTTGGGCAGCCCCAGCATTTT. Protein: CASSLPTVFGQPQHF.

The V call is TRBV2, the J call TRBJ2-3; 15 nucleotides agree with TRBD2. V shed 3 bases, J shed 5 bases, and the junction held 3 bases outside the gene matches. The CDR3 has 16 amino acids. Germline-derived CDR1 and CDR2 are SNHLY and FYNNEI. The CDR3 DNA reads as TGTGCCAGCAGTGAGGGACTAGCGGGGGGCGGAGATACGCAGTATTTT. Amino acids: CASSEGLAGGGDTQYF.

The chain employs TRBV4-1 and TRBJ2-7; 9 bases align to TRBD1. The V gene's germline CDR1 is MGHRA and CDR2 YSYEKL. This CDR3 spans 15 amino acids. The V gene end was trimmed by 0 bases and the J gene end by 5 bases; junction bases not matched to a gene: 5. Here the CDR3 reads CASSQENRGHNEQYF. CDR3 bases: TGCGCCAGCAGCCAAGAAAACAGGGGGCACAACGAGCAGTACTTC.

The chain uses TRBV18 and TRBJ2-7; 8 bases line up with TRBD1. Germline V gene data show CDR1 as KGHSH and CDR2 as LQKENI. J lost 4 bases, V lost 6 bases, and 14 bases had no gene match. CDR3 length equals 16 residues. The chain's CDR3 is CASSGQGALSFYEQYF. The CDR3 nucleotides read TGTGCCAGCTCCGGGCAGGGGGCCCTAAGCTTTTACGAGCAGTACTTC.

The chain is built from TRBV19 and TRBJ2-1, with D perhaps matching TRBD2 (7 bases). The CDR3 is 15 amino acids. Trimming pared 6 bases from V and 4 bases from J, leaving 16 bases between. Germline CDR1 reads LNHDA; CDR2 reads SQIVND (reference sequence). The CDR3 DNA sequence: TGTGCCAGTAGGAAAGGAGGGGGGGCTTACAATGAGCAGTTCTTC. This gives the protein CASRKGGGAYNEQFF.

This sequence joins TRBV29-1 and TRBJ1-1; tentative D call: TRBD1 (6 bases). Germline CDR1 and CDR2: SQVTM and ANQGSEA. The CDR3 has 12 amino acids. V shed 7 bases and J shed 8 bases, with 17 bases lying between them. CDR3 loop: CSAEGTLNEAFF. CDR3 nucleotide sequence: TGCAGCGCCGAAGGGACACTCAACGAAGCTTTCTTT.

V and J are TRBV18 and TRBJ1-1, with TRBD1 as a possible D gene (5 bases). CDR3 size: 16 residues. The V gene lost 5 bases and the J gene lost 0 bases, with 16 bases spanning the gap. Germline V gene data show CDR1 as KGHSH and CDR2 as LQKENI. The CDR3 DNA reads as TGTGCCAGCTCAGCCTTTACGGGACTTTTGAACACTGAAGCTTTCTTT. Its protein is CASSAFTGLLNTEAFF.

This clone was picked up a small number of times. This specimen includes other DNA sequences encoding the same CDR3. The chain has TRBV5-1 and TRBJ2-7; 9 bases match TRBD1. Germline CDR1 is SGHRS and CDR2 is YFSETQ. Trimming took 4 bases from V and 3 from J; bases not matched to a gene: 2. This CDR3 is built from 13 residues. The CDR3 is CASSPDRGYEQYF. The CDR3 coding sequence is TGCGCCAGCAGCCCGGACAGGGGCTACGAGCAGTACTTC.

The chain uses TRBV7-2 and TRBJ1-5; TRBD1 matches 8 bases. The germline V gene encodes CDR1 SGHTA and CDR2 FQGNSA. The CDR3 spans 13 residues. V dropped 6 bases and J dropped 5; count of bases not matched to a gene: 3. DNA for the CDR3: TGTGCCAGCAGTTCGGACAGGGATCAGCCCCAGCATTTT. Amino acid sequence: CASSSDRDQPQHF.

The chain uses TRBV5-1 and TRBJ2-3; no clear D gene. Between the trimmed V and J ends, which lost 2 bases and 6 bases, there was a span of 10 bases. Germline lookup yields CDR1 SGHRS and CDR2 YFSETQ. The CDR3 extends over 13 amino acids. The CDR3 nucleotides are TGCGCCAGCAGCTTTGCGGTCAGCGATACGCAGTATTTT. Its translation: CASSFAVSDTQYF.

The V call is TRBV6-1, the J call TRBJ2-7; the D is unclear. The germline V gene has CDR1 MNHNS and CDR2 SASEGT. The CDR3 length is 12 residues. V was cut by 1 base and J by 6 bases, with 7 bases left in between. The CDR3 bases are TGTGCCAGCAGTGAAGTGGTAGTCGAGCAGTACTTC. Translating it yields CASSEVVVEQYF.

This clone showed up many times. The chain joins TRBV7-3 to TRBJ2-1, with TRBD2 matching over 8 bases. There are 14 residues in the CDR3. CDR1 and CDR2 (germline): SGHTA, FQGTGA. The trim removed 5 bases at V and 8 bases at J, leaving 8 bases unmatched. This CDR3 reads CASSLRGGEYEQFF. The CDR3 DNA sequence: TGTGCCAGCAGCCTTCGGGGGGGAGAGTATGAGCAGTTCTTC.

This chain joins TRBV27 and TRBJ1-1, with 7 positions matching TRBD1. Trimming removed 5 bases from V and 10 bases from J; junction bases left unmatched: 13. This CDR3 contains 14 residues. Germline CDR1 and CDR2: MNHEY and SMNVEV (reference sequence). CDR3 residues: CASSPNTGARGAFF. The CDR3 bases are TGTGCCAGCAGTCCAAATACAGGGGCGAGGGGAGCTTTCTTT.

The chain recombines TRBV7-3 with TRBJ1-1; D remains unclear. Per germline, CDR1 SGHTA and CDR2 FQGTGA. V shed 2 bases and J shed 5 bases, with 9 bases lying between them. CDR3 size: 13 residues. The CDR3 region has the DNA TGTGCCAGCAGCTTATCCTATGAAACTGAAGCTTTCTTT. Its protein product is CASSLSYETEAFF.